What follows are 21 T cell receptor beta chains derived from one specimen sequenced in a study of T cell repertoires in cytomegalovirus infection. TCRdb recomputed calls from the reads with MiXCR, one row per CDR3 protein. The profile shows about 490,000 distinct CDR3 sequences, less than 30% of them singletons. Sequences were obtained from PBMCs. These receptor sequences come from a human donor in good health (CMV status not recorded). Some clones in this sample may be carry-over from other donors' samples.

This chain uses TRBV30 with TRBJ1-4; no reliable D call. Trimming removed 1 base at V and 5 bases at J, with 8 bases between. Germline lookup yields CDR1 GTSNPN and CDR2 SVGIG (reference sequence). The CDR3 is made up of 13 amino acids. This CDR3 is CAWSGGWNEKLFF. CDR3 bases: TGTGCCTGGAGTGGGGGTTGGAATGAAAAACTGTTTTTT.

This clonotype showed up many times. Here the CDR3 DNA reads TGTGCCAGCAGCTTCGGTCCCCGCACCGGGGAGCTGTTTTTT. Translation: CASSFGPRTGELFF. V and J are TRBV7-2 and TRBJ2-2; D gene ambiguous. Germline values: CDR1 SGHTA, CDR2 FQGNSA. The CDR3 length is 14 residues. The V end was cut by 3 bases, the J end by 4 bases, with 9 bases between.

This chain joins TRBV19 and TRBJ2-7, with TRBD2 matching over 8 bases. Germline CDR1 and CDR2: LNHDA and SQIVND (reference sequence). V lost 2 bases to trimming and J lost 0 bases; unmatched junction nucleotides: 6. The CDR3 loop spans 16 amino acids. The CDR3 protein is CASSISASGPSYEQYF. The CDR3 region has the DNA TGTGCCAGTAGTATATCCGCTAGCGGGCCCTCCTACGAGCAGTACTTC.

This clonotype was found a few times. The chain combines TRBV7-9 with TRBJ2-7, with TRBD1 matching over 11 bases. CDR3 length equals 12 residues. V shed 10 bases and J 5 bases; nucleotides not matched to a gene: 4. The germline V gene has CDR1 SEHNR and CDR2 FQNEAQ (reference sequence). In nucleotides, the CDR3 is TGTGCCATCCGGGACAGGGGGAACGAGCAGTACTTC. Protein product: CAIRDRGNEQYF.

The rearrangement joins TRBV20-1 to TRBJ2-1; 7 positions match TRBD2. The junction had 3 bases not matched to a gene; V was cut back by 3 bases and J by 1 base. The CDR3 runs 14 residues. The germline CDR1 and CDR2 sequences are DFQATT and SNEGSKA (reference sequence). CDR3 amino acids: CSASGRTSYNEQFF. In nucleotides, the CDR3 is TGCAGTGCTAGCGGGAGGACGTCCTACAATGAGCAGTTCTTC.

V and J are TRBV5-1 and TRBJ2-1, with 7 nucleotides matching TRBD1. Per the germline V gene, CDR1 is SGHRS and CDR2 is YFSETQ. The CDR3 spans 17 residues. The ends lost 1 base at V and 4 bases at J; junction bases unmatched: 11. The CDR3 sequence: CASSLLGGQSSYNEQFF. As DNA, the CDR3 is TGCGCCAGCAGCTTGCTAGGGGGCCAGTCCTCATACAATGAGCAGTTCTTC.

This chain connects TRBV6-5 to TRBJ2-7, with 9 positions matching TRBD2. The CDR3 runs 14 residues. The ends lost 6 bases at V and 8 bases at J; junction bases unmatched: 11. CDR1 and CDR2 from the germline V gene are MNHEY and SVGAGI. In nucleotides, the CDR3 is TGTGCCAGCAGGCCGACTAGCGGAAACTTCCAGCAGTACTTC. Encoded protein: CASRPTSGNFQQYF.

This clonotype appeared many times. The V call is TRBV7-2, the J call TRBJ1-4, with a tentative D call TRBD1 (6 bases). The germline gives CDR1 SGHTA, CDR2 FQGNSA. V was clipped by 0 bases and J by 2 bases, with 13 bases between them. This CDR3 is 17 amino acids long. The CDR3 DNA sequence: TGTGCCAGCAGCTTAGCGGGGGGCGCAACGACTAATGAAAAACTGTTTTTT. Translation gives CASSLAGGATTNEKLFF. The whole variable domain, remainder taken from reference TRBV7-2 and TRBJ1-4, is GAGVSQSPSNKVTEKGKDVELRCDPISGHTALYWYRQSLGQGLEFLIYFQGNSAPDKSGLPSDRFSAERTGGSVSTLTIQRTQQEDSAVYLCASSLAGGATTNEKLFFGSGTQLSVL.

Ten or more counts support this clonotype. The V call is TRBV7-9, the J call TRBJ2-4; D is unclear. Per the germline V gene, CDR1 is SEHNR and CDR2 is FQNEAQ (reference sequence). CDR3 length: 13 residues. Between the trimmed V and J ends, which lost 5 bases and 6 bases, there was a span of 11 bases. The CDR3 sequence: CASSPRAANIQYF. The CDR3 DNA reads as TGTGCCAGCAGCCCTAGAGCTGCAAACATTCAGTACTTC.

This clonotype was recorded a few times. The chain joins TRBV28 to TRBJ1-6; tentatively, D is TRBD1 (5 bases). The germline V gene encodes CDR1 MDHEN and CDR2 SYDVKM. This CDR3 has 13 residues. Between the trimmed V and J ends, which lost 6 bases and 9 bases, there was a span of 12 bases. The CDR3 DNA reads as TGTGCCAGCAGCGGGGGGGAAGGTTCACCCCTCCACTTT. It is translated as CASSGGEGSPLHF.

The chain joins TRBV2 to TRBJ1-6, with D unclear. Per the germline V gene, CDR1 is SNHLY and CDR2 is FYNNEI. The CDR3 loop spans 15 amino acids. Trimming removed 3 bases from V and 8 bases from J, with 14 bases in between. This chain's CDR3 is CASSEEAAGDSPLHF. Here the CDR3 DNA reads TGTGCCAGCAGTGAGGAAGCGGCAGGTGATTCACCCCTCCACTTT. Variable domain in full (rest from reference TRBV2 and TRBJ1-6): EPEVTQTPSHQVTQMGQEVILRCVPISNHLYFYWYRQILGQKVEFLVSFYNNEISEKSEIFDDQFSVERPDGSNFTLKIRSTKLEDSAMYFCASSEEAAGDSPLHFGNGTRLTVT.

This clonotype came up a few times. The gene calls are TRBV5-6 and TRBJ2-3; D unclear. The CDR3 contains 18 residues. CDR1 and CDR2 from the germline V gene are SGHDT and YYEEEE. Trimming took off 2 bases at V and 1 base at J, with 20 bases between the two ends. The chain's CDR3 is CASSLAGILNSGTDTQYF. In nucleotides, the CDR3 is TGTGCCAGCAGCTTAGCTGGGATCTTGAATTCTGGCACAGATACGCAGTATTTT. The whole variable domain, remainder taken from reference TRBV5-6 and TRBJ2-3, is DAGVTQSPTHLIKTRGQQVTLRCSPKSGHDTVSWYQQALGQGPQFIFQYYEEEERQRGNFPDRFSGHQFPNYSSELNVNALLLGDSALYLCASSLAGILNSGTDTQYFGPGTRLTVL.

In its sample, this clonotype was seen a few times. CDR3 protein: CASSKEWGKPYEQYF. As DNA, the CDR3 is TGTGCCAGTAGTAAAGAATGGGGCAAACCCTACGAGCAGTACTTC. The chain employs TRBV19 and TRBJ2-7; weak D call: TRBD1 (5 bases). This CDR3 has 15 residues. The germline CDR1 and CDR2 sequences are LNHDA and SQIVND (reference sequence). V shed 4 bases and J shed 2 bases, with 15 bases lying between them.

This chain connects TRBV20-1 to TRBJ1-5, with D unclear. Trimming removed 2 bases from V and 7 bases from J, with 12 bases in between. The CDR3 has 13 residues. Germline values: CDR1 DFQATT, CDR2 SNEGSKA (reference sequence). The CDR3: CSARPYGEQPQHF. The DNA for the CDR3 is TGCAGTGCTAGACCCTACGGGGAGCAGCCCCAGCATTTT.

The V gene is TRBV6-2 or TRBV6-3, the J gene TRBJ2-7; no clear D. The CDR3 runs to 16 residues. V gave up 6 bases and J gave up 1 base, with 19 bases separating them. The germline V gene has CDR1 MNHEY and CDR2 SVGEGT. The CDR3 loop is CASSPRPVGKSYEQYF. The CDR3 bases are TGTGCCAGCAGCCCCCGGCCAGTTGGAAAATCCTACGAGCAGTACTTC.

This clonotype was found once. V gene TRBV25-1 combines with J gene TRBJ1-5, with D uncertain. The CDR3 has 13 amino acids. V gave up 3 bases and J gave up 1 base, with 4 bases separating them. From germline, CDR1 is MGHDK and CDR2 SYGVNS. The DNA for the CDR3 is TGTGCCAGCAGTGAGGAGAGCAATCAGCCCCAGCATTTT. Translated, it gives CASSEESNQPQHF.

This clonotype was found a few times. This chain connects TRBV6-6 to TRBJ2-5, with D perhaps matching TRBD2 (7 bases). V lost 0 bases, J lost 7 bases, and 12 bases lay in between. This CDR3 is 14 amino acids long. Germline V lookup: CDR1 MNHNY, CDR2 SVGAGI (reference sequence). CDR3 sequence reads: CASSYSGGGGTQYF. The CDR3 DNA reads as TGTGCCAGCAGTTACTCGGGAGGGGGGGGGACCCAGTACTTC.

This sequence joins TRBV27 and TRBJ1-1, with D maybe TRBD1 (5 bases). CDR3 length: 15 amino acids. V was shortened by 3 bases and J by 3 bases, with 14 bases between the two germline ends. Germline CDR1 MNHEY, CDR2 SMNVEV (reference sequence). This CDR3 is CASSLGRRMDTEAFF. CDR3 DNA: TGTGCCAGCAGTTTGGGACGCCGAATGGACACTGAAGCTTTCTTT.

This clonotype was counted a few times. J is TRBJ1-4 and V is TRBV6-6; tentatively, D is TRBD1 (6 bases). The CDR3 sequence is 15 residues long. V was pared by 2 bases and J by 7 bases, with 14 bases between. Germline-derived CDR1 and CDR2 are MNHNY and SVGAGI (reference sequence). CDR3 in DNA: TGTGCCAGCAGTTACGTTCGGGGAGGGGGTGAAAAACTGTTTTTT. Translating it yields CASSYVRGGGEKLFF.

V is TRBV5-1 and J is TRBJ1-1; D may be TRBD1 (5 bases). V was shortened by 2 bases and J by 3 bases, with 8 bases between the two germline ends. Germline V gives CDR1 SGHRS, CDR2 YFSETQ. The length of the CDR3 is 13 residues. The CDR3 DNA reads as TGCGCCAGCAGCTTTTGGGGGGACACTGAAGCTTTCTTT. Encoded protein: CASSFWGDTEAFF.

This clonotype occurred a few times. The chain uses TRBV20-1 and TRBJ2-2; 8 bases are shared with TRBD2. CDR1 and CDR2 from the germline V gene are DFQATT and SNEGSKA (reference sequence). The CDR3 has 16 amino acids. Germline trimming cut 4 bases from V and 5 bases from J; bases unmatched to any gene: 12. The CDR3 DNA reads TGCAGTGCTACCCCGGGAGGGCCCCTAGTTACCGGGGAGCTGTTTTTT. The encoded protein is CSATPGGPLVTGELFF.